This entry describes one T cell receptor beta chain. Its recognized antigen is unknown. Base-call qualities are not available, and no considerably larger clone is one nucleotide away. Library construction relied on 5' RACE. The reads were generated on an Illumina HiSeq 2500. A second roughly 7 to 11 cycle PCR used a sample-barcoded 5' primer and a J-beta primer mix. A template-switch 5' adaptor carrying 12 random nucleotides introduced a unique molecular identifier onto each TCR beta cDNA molecule. Each sample yielded at least 2.5 million CDR3-containing paired-end reads. First-strand cDNA was synthesized from all RNA with the Mint cDNA synthesis kit, primed by a TRBC-specific oligonucleotide. Following uracil-DNA glycosylase treatment, all cDNA underwent a first 18-cycle PCR with the universal primers M1SS and BC2_uni_R. The authors processed their data as follows. Each sample was normalized by randomly selecting 1 million high-quality reads, each carrying a distinct molecular identifier. Instead of being binned into consensus sequences, reads that shared molecular identifiers were thrown out. MiTCR, run with a Q25 quality threshold and the strictest error-elimination algorithm, handled CDR3 identification, clonotype clustering and error correction. Lower-bound total TCR beta diversity was estimated with a nonparametric unseen species model using Euler transformation. TCRdb ran its own pipeline on the public reads, namely fastp trimming at Q25 and MiXCR clone calling, and kept in-frame beta chains. Each entry is one CDR3 protein sequence, shown with its most common DNA and genes. TCRdb assigned the V and J calls; the authors' analysis was not used. Across this sample there are around 600,000 distinct CDR3 sequences, with roughly 43% seen only once. Just under 25% of the sample lies in the top ten.

The entry originates in a study of blood T cells in healthy people across ages (dated by TCRdb to about 2015). Describing the broader study: In model experiments, roughly one uniquely barcoded TCR beta cDNA molecule per two T cells was captured by template switching. For two donors (one aged 18 to 29 and one aged 80 or older), the study analyzed two additional independent replicas of 1 million unique cDNA reads from the same blood draw. The donors were split into four age groups: young (average around 15 years), middle-aged (roughly 39), aged (about 62) and long-lived (roughly 86). Donors of different ages were randomly distributed across sequencing lanes to avoid experimental bias. Age-related changes in TCR beta repertoire diversity were measured in the study by deep sequencing normalized with unique cDNA molecular identifiers. Overall study outcomes, separate from this receptor: Because donor CMV infection status was unknown, age-related changes in expanded clonotypes were potentially confounded. Estimates of total diversity based on one million sequenced T cells were regarded as lower bounds and as underestimates. Compared with the aged group, the long-lived group had more naive CD4+ T cells, fewer expanded clones and increased TCR diversity, a pattern suggesting age selection. As age increased, observed TCR beta diversity per million T cells dropped in a roughly linear way, and a significant reduction was already evident by age approximately 40. Since profiling was done on bulk unsorted PBMCs, naive and antigen-experienced compartments could not be conclusively compared. Observed TCR beta diversity correlated strongly with the percentage of naive T cells measured by flow cytometry.

Donors were 40 or so systemically healthy Caucasian individuals from Russia aged roughly 6 to 100 years. Approximately 9.3 milliliters of peripheral blood were drawn from each donor into EDTA-treated Vacutainer tubes. Ficoll-Paque density-gradient centrifugation was used to isolate PBMCs, with at least 7 million obtained per sample. Total RNA, at least 6 micrograms per sample, was extracted from PBMCs with Trizol reagent. For every donor, flow cytometry on a PBMC aliquot measured the percentage of naive CD45RAhigh/CD27high T cells. V loses 2 bases, J loses 5 bases, and the germline ends lie 13 bases apart. For CDR1 and CDR2, the germline V gene lists SGHTA and FQGTGA. The CDR3 covers 15 residues, taking in both the cysteine and the phenylalanine. The DNA shown is the 45-base CDR3, in frame from base 1.

The sample taken for sequencing was blood. The chain is encoded by TRBV7-3 joined to TRBJ2-1; the D gene is not confidently resolved. The receptor was isolated from a man at least 80 years old in good health. CDR3 reads: CASSLAAQPDNEQFF. The nucleotide sequence is TGTGCCAGCAGCTTAGCTGCCCAGCCAGACAATGAGCAGTTCTTC.